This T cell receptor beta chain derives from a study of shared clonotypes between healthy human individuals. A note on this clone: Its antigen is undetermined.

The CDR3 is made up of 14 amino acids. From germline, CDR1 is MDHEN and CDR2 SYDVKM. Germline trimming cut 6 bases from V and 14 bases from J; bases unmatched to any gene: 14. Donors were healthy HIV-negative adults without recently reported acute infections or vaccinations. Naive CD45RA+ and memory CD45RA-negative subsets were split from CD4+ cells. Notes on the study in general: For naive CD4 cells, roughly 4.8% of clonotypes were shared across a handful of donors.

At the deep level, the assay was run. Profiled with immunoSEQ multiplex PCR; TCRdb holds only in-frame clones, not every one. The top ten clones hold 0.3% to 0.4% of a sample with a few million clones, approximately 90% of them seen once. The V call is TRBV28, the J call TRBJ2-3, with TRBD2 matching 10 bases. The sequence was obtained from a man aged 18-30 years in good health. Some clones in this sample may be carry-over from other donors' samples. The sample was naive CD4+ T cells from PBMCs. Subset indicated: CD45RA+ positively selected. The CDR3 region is CASRTGASGRFAYF. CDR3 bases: TGTGCCAGCAGGACCGGGGCTAGCGGGAGATTCGCGTATTTT.